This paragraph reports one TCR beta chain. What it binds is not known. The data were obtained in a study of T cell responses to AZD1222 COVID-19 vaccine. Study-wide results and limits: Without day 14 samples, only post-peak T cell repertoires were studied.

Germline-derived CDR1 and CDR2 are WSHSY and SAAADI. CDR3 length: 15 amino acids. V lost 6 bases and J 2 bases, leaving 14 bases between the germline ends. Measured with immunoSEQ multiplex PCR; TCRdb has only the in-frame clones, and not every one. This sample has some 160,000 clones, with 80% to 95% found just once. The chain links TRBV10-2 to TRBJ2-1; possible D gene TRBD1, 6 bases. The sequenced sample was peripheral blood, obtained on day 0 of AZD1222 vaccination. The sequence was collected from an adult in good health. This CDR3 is CASSPGVTPYNEQFF. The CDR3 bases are TGCGCCAGCAGCCCAGGGGTAACGCCCTACAATGAGCAGTTCTTC.